This passage covers 29 T cell receptor beta chains from one sample sequenced in a study of OX40 agonist ivuxolimab in advanced cancers. TCRdb keeps only in-frame clones here, not all; method: immunoSEQ multiplex PCR. The table records some 57,000 clones, about 92% of them present only once. Sequencing used CD4+ or CD8+ T cells sorted from blood, obtained in a trial of the OX40 agonist ivuxolimab. These receptors were collected from an adult with an advanced solid tumor such as melanoma, head and neck, liver or kidney cancer.

This rearrangement joins TRBV28 to TRBJ2-7; 7 nucleotides line up with TRBD1. The trim removed 6 bases at V and 0 bases at J, leaving 8 bases unmatched. There are 15 residues in the CDR3. Germline assignment: CDR1 MDHEN and CDR2 SYDVKM. Here the CDR3 DNA reads TGTGCCAGCAGGGACGGGACAGCCAGCTCCTACGAGCAGTACTTC. Translation gives CASRDGTASSYEQYF.

V and J are TRBV4-3 and TRBJ2-1; TRBD2 aligns across 8 bases. Trimming cost V 0 bases and J 9 bases; bases outside gene matches: 4. The germline gives CDR1 LGHNA, CDR2 YSLEER. The length of the CDR3 is 14 residues. CDR3 nucleotide sequence: TGCGCCAGCAGCCAAGATATTGCGGGAGGTGAGCAGTTCTTC. This gives the protein CASSQDIAGGEQFF.

The chain recombines TRBV6-5 with TRBJ1-2; D gene unclear. Trimming shortened V by 2 bases and J by 4 bases, and 17 bases separated the two germline ends. Germline CDR1 reads MNHEY; CDR2 reads SVGAGI. The CDR3 consists of 16 residues. The CDR3 reads CASSYERGILRYGYTF. The CDR3 DNA reads as TGTGCCAGCAGTTACGAGCGAGGGATCCTACGCTATGGCTACACCTTC.

V gene TRBV28 combines with J gene TRBJ2-1; 11 nucleotides agree with TRBD1. With V trimmed by 5 bases and J by 7 bases, 4 bases remained unmatched. Germline CDR1 MDHEN, CDR2 SYDVKM. CDR3 length equals 14 residues. CDR3 region: CASSRTGGGNEQFF. DNA for the CDR3: TGTGCCAGCAGTCGGACAGGGGGCGGTAATGAGCAGTTCTTC.

The gene calls are TRBV9 and TRBJ2-1, with 10 bases that match TRBD2. Germline CDR1 reads SGDLS; CDR2 reads YYNGEE. V was clipped by 3 bases and J by 6 bases; unmatched bases: 3. This CDR3 spans 14 amino acids. The CDR3 DNA reads TGTGCCAGCAGCGATAGCGGGGGGCTCAATGAGCAGTTCTTC. It specifies CASSDSGGLNEQFF.

The V and J genes are TRBV11-2 and TRBJ2-1, with 12 positions matching TRBD2. V trimming: 0 bases; J trimming: 8 bases; junction bases outside the gene matches: 2. This CDR3 spans 15 amino acids. The V gene's germline CDR1 is SGHAT and CDR2 FQNNGV. The CDR3 loop is CASSLELAGGHEQFF. The CDR3 bases are TGTGCCAGCAGCTTAGAACTAGCGGGAGGCCATGAGCAGTTCTTC.

The chain links TRBV19 to TRBJ1-1; D possibly corresponds to TRBD1 (5 bases). This CDR3 is built from 13 residues. V lost 7 bases to trimming and J lost 7 bases, with 16 bases between them. Germline V gene data show CDR1 as LNHDA and CDR2 as SQIVND (reference sequence). The CDR3 sequence: CASKAGSFDEAFF. Here the CDR3 DNA reads TGTGCCAGTAAGGCAGGGTCATTCGATGAAGCTTTCTTT.

The CDR3 region is CASSIVHPGNQPQHF. The CDR3 coding sequence is TGTGCCAGTAGTATAGTCCACCCCGGCAATCAGCCCCAGCATTTT. The chain links TRBV19 to TRBJ1-5; no reliable D call. The CDR3 is made up of 15 amino acids. CDR1 is LNHDA, CDR2 SQIVND, per germline (reference sequence). V gave up 1 base and J gave up 2 bases, with 9 bases separating them.

This clone has just one count. This rearrangement joins TRBV30 to TRBJ1-5; 7 bases match TRBD1. CDR1 GTSNPN and CDR2 SVGIG come from the germline V gene (reference sequence). With V trimmed by 4 bases and J by 8 bases, 8 bases remained unmatched. The CDR3 contains 13 residues. CDR3 coding DNA: TGTGCCTGGAAAGCTACAGGGGTCAAGCCCCAGCATTTT. Translation gives CAWKATGVKPQHF.

The CDR3 spells CASSEDSEYEKLFF. CDR3 sequence (DNA): TGTGCCAGCAGTGAGGACAGCGAATATGAAAAACTGTTTTTT. The chain couples TRBV6-6 to TRBJ1-4; D possibly corresponds to TRBD1 (6 bases). The V end lost 5 bases, the J end lost 6 bases, and 13 bases lay between the germline ends. CDR1 and CDR2 from the germline V gene are MNHNY and SVGAGI (reference sequence). The CDR3 sequence is 14 residues long.

The chain employs TRBV6-1 and TRBJ1-5; D gene ambiguous. The CDR3 consists of 17 residues. Germline V lookup: CDR1 MNHNS, CDR2 SASEGT. V was shortened by 4 bases and J by 0 bases, with 16 bases between the two germline ends. In DNA form, the CDR3 reads TGTGCCAGCAGTGGAACCTTAGGAGGCCTTAGCAATCAGCCCCAGCATTTT. Protein product: CASSGTLGGLSNQPQHF.

The V and J genes are TRBV6-5 and TRBJ1-3; D is ambiguous. Germline loops: CDR1 MNHEY, CDR2 SVGAGI. This CDR3 contains 13 residues. The germline V and J ends were trimmed by 2 bases and 2 bases, with 4 bases remaining between them. The CDR3 here is CASSYNPGNTIYF. Written as DNA, the CDR3 is TGTGCCAGCAGTTACAATCCTGGAAACACCATATATTTT.

The chain employs TRBV4-3 and TRBJ2-7, with D tentatively TRBD2 (5 bases). This CDR3 is built from 15 residues. Trimming shortened V by 0 bases and J by 1 base, and 10 bases separated the two germline ends. Germline CDR1 reads LGHNA; CDR2 reads YSLEER. For the CDR3, the DNA is TGCGCCAGCAGCCAAGACAGAGCGGAGTCCTACGAGCAGTACTTC. It encodes CASSQDRAESYEQYF.

The chain couples TRBV15 to TRBJ2-1; TRBD2 matches 14 bases. CDR1 is LNHNV and CDR2 is YYDKDF in the germline V gene (reference sequence). With 3 bases clipped from V and 7 bases from J, the junction kept 5 bases outside the gene matches. The CDR3 consists of 16 residues. CDR3 sequence: CATSRGLAGVDNEQFF. The CDR3 coding sequence is TGTGCCACCAGCAGGGGACTAGCGGGAGTCGATAATGAGCAGTTCTTC. Full variable domain (outside the CDR3, taken from reference TRBV15 and TRBJ2-1): DAMVIQNPRYQVTQFGKPVTLSCSQTLNHNVMYWYQQKSSQAPKLLFHYYDKDFNNEADTPDNFQSRRPNTSFCFLDIRSPGLGDTAMYLCATSRGLAGVDNEQFFGPGTRLTVL.

The rearrangement links TRBV6-6 to TRBJ1-5; D gene ambiguous. CDR1 MNHNY and CDR2 SVGAGI come from the germline V gene (reference sequence). V lost 6 bases, J lost 6 bases, and 9 bases lay in between. The CDR3 is 12 residues long. The CDR3 loop is CASSRSSQPQHF. The CDR3 DNA reads as TGTGCCAGCAGCCGGTCCAGTCAGCCCCAGCATTTT.

J is TRBJ2-1 and V is TRBV9; D assignment may be TRBD1 or TRBD2 (5 bases each). Trimming took off 1 base at V and 9 bases at J, with 11 bases between the two ends. In germline, CDR1 is SGDLS, CDR2 YYNGEE. The length of the CDR3 is 13 residues. The CDR3 DNA reads TGTGCCAGCAGCGTAACCGGTGGGACTGAGCAGTTCTTC. It specifies CASSVTGGTEQFF.

In nucleotides, the CDR3 is TGTGCCAGCTCACCAACGGGGGCCCAGGGAACTAATGAAAAACTGTTTTTT. Translation gives CASSPTGAQGTNEKLFF. J is TRBJ1-4 and V is TRBV18; the D gene is possibly TRBD1 (6 bases). CDR3 length: 17 residues. With 2 bases removed from V and 1 base from J, the gap between germline ends came to 14 bases. Looked up from germline, CDR1 is KGHSH and CDR2 is LQKENI.

The chain joins TRBV27 to TRBJ1-4, with D unresolved. Between the trimmed V and J ends, which lost 3 bases and 13 bases, there was a span of 15 bases. CDR1 is MNHEY and CDR2 is SMNVEV in the germline V gene (reference sequence). The CDR3 consists of 13 residues. CDR3 residues: CASSLFLGGLLFF. The CDR3 DNA is TGTGCCAGCAGTTTGTTCCTGGGAGGATTACTGTTTTTT.

The chain recombines TRBV28 with TRBJ2-4, with a weak D call TRBD2 (5 bases). The CDR3 is 10 amino acids. Trimming took off 8 bases at V and 11 bases at J, with 10 bases between the two ends. CDR1 and CDR2 from the germline V gene are MDHEN and SYDVKM. This chain's CDR3 is CASGEGVQYF. CDR3 nucleotides: TGTGCCAGCGGAGAGGGAGTTCAGTACTTC.

This clone is a singleton in its sample. V is TRBV30 and J is TRBJ1-2; weak D call: TRBD1 (5 bases). The CDR3 loop spans 15 amino acids. Germline-derived CDR1 and CDR2 are GTSNPN and SVGIG (reference sequence). Between the trimmed V and J ends, which lost 0 bases and 4 bases, there was a span of 15 bases. In nucleotides, the CDR3 is TGTGCCTGGAGTGTCAGGGCCTCAGGCGGCTATGGCTACACCTTC. This translates into CAWSVRASGGYGYTF.

The rearrangement links TRBV7-9 to TRBJ2-7; weak D call: TRBD1 (6 bases). The CDR3 has 19 amino acids. From germline, CDR1 is SEHNR and CDR2 FQNEAQ (reference sequence). V was pared by 10 bases and J by 0 bases, with 31 bases between. The CDR3 loop reads CAIGQPRDTLQGSSYEQYV. The DNA for the CDR3 is TGTGCCATCGGACAACCCCGGGACACTTTACAGGGCAGCTCCTACGAGCAGTACGTC.

This clone was seen a few times. This chain uses TRBV9 with TRBJ1-4; D is uncertain. Germline-derived CDR1 and CDR2 are SGDLS and YYNGEE. Between the trimmed V and J ends, which lost 0 bases and 7 bases, there was a span of 10 bases. The CDR3 has 14 amino acids. CDR3 in DNA: TGTGCCAGCAGCGTAGCCCCGGACTTTGAAAAACTGTTTTTT. This sequence encodes CASSVAPDFEKLFF. Using reference TRBV9 and TRBJ1-4 for the parts outside the CDR3, the full variable domain is DSGVTQTPKHLITATGQRVTLRCSPRSGDLSVYWYQQSLDQGLQFLIQYYNGEERAKGNILERFSAQQFPDLHSELNLSSLELGDSALYFCASSVAPDFEKLFFGSGTQLSVL.

Only one count was recorded for this clone. The chain is built from TRBV28 and TRBJ1-1, with 9 nucleotides matching TRBD1. The germline gives CDR1 MDHEN, CDR2 SYDVKM. The CDR3 is 14 residues long. V lost 5 bases, J lost 6 bases, and 7 bases stayed unmatched. In DNA form, the CDR3 reads TGTGCCAGCAGTACCCCAAGGACAGGGGCTGAAGCTTTCTTT. Its protein product is CASSTPRTGAEAFF.

CDR3 in amino acids: CASSLVSKLFF. The CDR3 DNA is TGTGCCAGCAGCTTAGTTTCAAAACTGTTTTTT. This rearrangement joins TRBV7-2 to TRBJ1-4; D is unclear. From germline, CDR1 is SGHTA and CDR2 FQGNSA. Trimming took off 1 base at V and 10 bases at J, with 4 bases between the two ends. The CDR3 loop spans 11 amino acids.

V usage is TRBV6-1 and J usage is TRBJ2-3; 10 bases line up with TRBD1. This CDR3 contains 15 residues. Germline V lookup: CDR1 MNHNS, CDR2 SASEGT. Germline trimming cut 2 bases from V and 3 bases from J; bases unmatched to any gene: 2. CDR3 nucleotide sequence: TGTGCCAGCAGTGAATGGACAGGGGGGACAGATACGCAGTATTTT. This gives the protein CASSEWTGGTDTQYF.

The chain is built from TRBV6-5 and TRBJ2-1, with no clear D. CDR1 and CDR2 from the germline V gene are MNHEY and SVGAGI. This CDR3 region has 14 residues. V dropped 2 bases and J dropped 1 base, with 6 bases sitting between them. The CDR3 coding sequence is TGTGCCAGCAGTTACGCAGCGTCCTACAATGAGCAGTTCTTC. Translation gives CASSYAASYNEQFF.

V gene TRBV6-6 combines with J gene TRBJ1-5; 8 bases line up with TRBD1. J gave up 4 bases and V 4 bases, and 6 bases lay outside the gene matches. This CDR3 is built from 15 residues. CDR1 is MNHNY and CDR2 is SVGAGI in the germline V gene (reference sequence). The CDR3 nucleotides are TGTGCCAGCAGTTCTGACAGGGGACTAAATCAGCCCCAGCATTTT. Translated, it gives CASSSDRGLNQPQHF.

This sequence joins TRBV6-1 and TRBJ2-1, with 9 bases fitting TRBD2. Germline-derived CDR1 and CDR2 are MNHNS and SASEGT. With V trimmed by 3 bases and J by 8 bases, 8 bases remained unmatched. The CDR3 covers 15 residues. The chain's CDR3 is CASSETSGGWDEQFF. The CDR3 coding sequence is TGTGCCAGCAGTGAGACTAGCGGAGGTTGGGATGAGCAGTTCTTC.

The chain has TRBV10-3 and TRBJ1-1, with unresolved D. This CDR3 has 11 amino acids. Trimming removed 6 bases from V and 3 bases from J, with 5 bases in between. The germline CDR1 and CDR2 sequences are ENHRY and SYGVKD. The CDR3 here is CAISQDTEAFF. The CDR3 DNA reads TGTGCCATCAGCCAGGACACTGAAGCTTTCTTT.